The entry below gives a single T cell receptor (beta chain) sequence along with its context. In Cohort 3, a recovered donor had either two negative PCRs, clearance, or symptom resolution. Original processing notes: Estimated nucleated cell counts came from reference gene primer amplification. Sequencing was performed with immunoSEQ multiplex PCR; in TCRdb, only in-frame clones are kept and a portion is missing. That table gives V, J and clone size, and the DNA gave D and trimming. Here the sample spans 270,000 or so clones, roughly 86% being singletons. CDR1 is SGHRS and CDR2 is YFSETQ in the germline V gene. V was clipped by 4 bases and J by 4 bases, with 15 bases between them. The CDR3 totals 15 residues. The sample originates from a study of blood T cell repertoires in COVID-19. Across the study: Acute-phase and convalescent COVID-19 samples originated in the United States, Italy and Spain. In each case, the material was cDNA or gDNA derived from T cells, B-cell-depleted T cells, or PBMCs.

Material: PBMCs or T cells enriched from blood (not recorded which). The chain has TRBV5-1 and TRBJ2-1; D is perhaps TRBD1 (6 bases). This clonotype was sampled from a young woman who had recovered from COVID-19. In DNA form, the CDR3 reads TGCGCCAGCAGCCCCATTCGGGACACGTACAATGAGCAGTTCTTC. This encodes CASSPIRDTYNEQFF.